The 25 T cell receptor beta chains listed next were all sequenced from one sample in a study of T cells in Graves' hyperthyroidism and ophthalmopathy. Amplified regions were TCR beta CDR3 sequences from RNA transcripts. When the TCR CDR3 underwent first-round RT-PCR, the HTBI primer set was used. TCRdb itself ran the multiplex PCR reads through MiXCR, one entry per CDR3 protein. The data show hundreds of thousands of distinct CDR3 sequences, approximately 16% seen once. Sequences were obtained from blood. Receptors were obtained from a woman aged 35 to 49 with Graves' ophthalmopathy.

This clonotype was seen a handful of times. The genes are TRBV28 and TRBJ1-5; weak D call: TRBD1 (6 bases). The CDR3 runs 14 residues. The V gene lost 6 bases and the J gene lost 2 bases, with 11 bases spanning the gap. CDR1 is MDHEN and CDR2 is SYDVKM in the germline V gene. CDR3 amino acids: CASSWGLGNQPQHF. CDR3 coding DNA: TGTGCCAGCAGCTGGGGGCTCGGCAATCAGCCCCAGCATTTT.

This clonotype was detected many times. The chain has TRBV30 and TRBJ1-2, with D possibly being TRBD1 (5 bases). This CDR3 has 14 amino acids. Trimming took off 1 base at V and 1 base at J, with 10 bases between the two ends. Germline loops: CDR1 GTSNPN, CDR2 SVGIG (reference sequence). CDR3 DNA sequence: TGTGCCTGGAGTGGACAGACCGATAACTATGGCTACACCTTC. Residues: CAWSGQTDNYGYTF.

This clonotype was picked up many times. The genes are TRBV12-3 or TRBV12-4 and TRBJ2-3, with D unresolved. This CDR3 comprises 15 residues. With 2 bases removed from V and 4 bases from J, the gap between germline ends came to 13 bases. CDR3 amino acids: CASSLRNTFSDTQYF. CDR3 nucleotide sequence: TGTGCCAGCAGTTTAAGGAACACCTTCTCAGATACGCAGTATTTT.

This clonotype was seen repeatedly, ten times or more. This rearrangement joins TRBV2 to TRBJ2-1, with 11 bases identical to TRBD2. The V and J ends lost 2 bases and 4 bases, in that order; junction bases with no gene match: 13. The CDR3 is 19 residues long. CDR1 and CDR2 from the germline V gene are SNHLY and FYNNEI. CDR3 nucleotides: TGTGCCAGCAGTGAAACCCGGACTAGCGGGTGGACGCCTTACAATGAGCAGTTCTTC. Its translation: CASSETRTSGWTPYNEQFF.

As to this clonotype: A much larger clone sits a single nucleotide away, making a read error possible. This rearrangement joins TRBV30 to TRBJ2-7, with D tentatively TRBD1 (6 bases). Germline V CDR1 and CDR2: GTSNPN, SVGIG (reference sequence). The CDR3 contains 15 residues. The CDR3 coding sequence is TGTACCTGGAGTGTAAAACAGGGCCGACCCCTGGAGCAGTACTTC. It translates to CTWSVKQGRPLEQYF.

This sequence joins TRBV28 and TRBJ2-4; no definite D call. Deletions cut 4 bases from V and 5 bases from J, with 3 bases between. CDR3 length: 11 residues. Germline assignment: CDR1 MDHEN and CDR2 SYDVKM. CDR3 sequence (DNA): TGTGCCAGCAGTTGGCAAAACATTCAGTACTTC. This encodes CASSWQNIQYF.

This clonotype was counted once. A much larger clone sits a single nucleotide away, making a read error possible. J is TRBJ2-7 and V is TRBV2; 7 positions match TRBD1. CDR1 SNHLY and CDR2 FYNNEI come from the germline V gene. The CDR3 has 14 amino acids. The CDR3 protein is CASRAEGQVLEQHF. CDR3 in DNA: TGTGCCAGCAGGGCTGAAGGACAGGTGCTCGAGCAGCACTTC.

This clonotype was found a few times. This chain connects TRBV27 to TRBJ2-7, with TRBD1 identical over 11 bases. V trimming: 4 bases; J trimming: 3 bases; junction bases outside the gene matches: 2. Germline V gives CDR1 MNHEY, CDR2 SMNVEV (reference sequence). CDR3 length equals 14 residues. For the CDR3, the DNA is TGTGCCAGCAGTTGGACAGGGGGCGACTACGAGCAGTACTTC. Protein sequence: CASSWTGGDYEQYF.

V usage is TRBV27 and J usage is TRBJ1-1; TRBD1 aligns across 8 bases. CDR3 length: 16 residues. The V gene's germline CDR1 is MNHEY and CDR2 SMNVEV (reference sequence). V dropped 2 bases and J dropped 2; count of bases not matched to a gene: 7. The CDR3 DNA follows: TGTGCCAGCAGTTTAACAGGGGGACTACTAAACACTGAAGCTTTCTTT. It encodes CASSLTGGLLNTEAFF.

This clonotype was detected many times. The genes are TRBV30 and TRBJ1-5, with 10 bases identical to TRBD1. Trimming at V came to 5 bases and at J to 7 bases, leaving 5 bases not matched to a gene. Germline V gene data show CDR1 as GTSNPN and CDR2 as SVGIG (reference sequence). The CDR3 sequence is 13 residues long. The CDR3 spells CAWATGGRQPQHF. As DNA, the CDR3 is TGTGCCTGGGCGACAGGGGGCAGGCAGCCCCAGCATTTT.

This clonotype was picked up many times. This CDR3 is CASSGTGHYGYTF. For the CDR3, the DNA is TGTGCCAGCAGTGGGACAGGCCATTATGGCTACACCTTC. The chain combines TRBV2 with TRBJ1-2, with 7 bases identical to TRBD1. Looked up from germline, CDR1 is SNHLY and CDR2 is FYNNEI. V gave up 4 bases and J gave up 5 bases; unmatched junction bases: 4. The CDR3 loop spans 13 amino acids.

The table lists this clonotype with a count of one. The chain employs TRBV24-1 and TRBJ1-4; TRBD1 agrees at 10 bases. CDR3 length equals 15 residues. Trimming cost V 4 bases and J 6 bases; bases outside gene matches: 4. Germline V gene sequence: CDR1 KGHDR, CDR2 SFDVKD. The CDR3 loop reads CATSELGTGDEKLFF. The CDR3 region has the DNA TGTGCCACCAGTGAATTGGGGACAGGGGATGAAAAACTGTTTTTT.

V usage is TRBV11-2 and J usage is TRBJ1-1; D is possibly TRBD1 (5 bases). The V and J ends lost 5 bases and 6 bases respectively, with 22 bases between them. This CDR3 spans 16 amino acids. Germline CDR1 reads SGHAT; CDR2 reads FQNNGV. CDR3 coding DNA: TGTGCCAGCAGCCACGCGTTGACCCGGGGGACGGCTGAAGCTTTCTTT. It codes for CASSHALTRGTAEAFF.

Remarks on this clonotype: This could be a read error, since a much larger clone is one nucleotide away. J is TRBJ1-1 and V is TRBV12-3 or TRBV12-4; no reliable D call. The CDR3 runs 12 residues. The CDR3 protein is CAGSYGHTEAFF. CDR3 nucleotide sequence: TGTGCCGGCAGTTACGGACACACTGAAGCTTTCTTT.

In this sample, this clonotype turned up many times. This chain uses TRBV28 with TRBJ2-3; D is undetermined. V was clipped by 8 bases and J by 5 bases, with 8 bases between them. The CDR3 extends over 11 amino acids. Germline V gene data show CDR1 as MDHEN and CDR2 as SYDVKM. In DNA, the CDR3 is TGTGCCAGCCGACTCGAAGATACGCAGTATTTT. Translating gives CASRLEDTQYF.

A word on this clonotype: Just one base apart from a much larger clone, this may be a read error. This chain's CDR3 is CASGEQESPLHF. CDR3 DNA: TGTGCCAGCGGAGAACAGGAATCACCCCTCCACTTT. The J gene is TRBJ1-6, the V gene TRBV2; TRBD1 might be the D (5 bases). The CDR3 covers 12 residues. Between the trimmed V and J ends, which lost 8 bases and 10 bases, there was a span of 12 bases. Looked up from germline, CDR1 is SNHLY and CDR2 is FYNNEI.

The rearrangement joins TRBV2 to TRBJ2-5; 10 bases are shared with TRBD1. Germline V lookup: CDR1 SNHLY, CDR2 FYNNEI. The junction had 7 bases not matched to a gene; V was cut back by 8 bases and J by 13 bases. The CDR3 is 11 amino acids. The CDR3 here is CASDRDRGAYF. CDR3 in DNA: TGTGCCAGCGACCGGGACAGGGGCGCGTACTTC.

The V gene is TRBV6-1, the J gene TRBJ1-6; 7 bases agree with TRBD1. The CDR3 runs 15 residues. The germline V gene encodes CDR1 MNHNS and CDR2 SASEGT. After removal of 4 bases from V and 9 bases from J, the junction contained 9 bases not matched to a gene. The CDR3 nucleotides are TGTGCCAGCAGTGGGGAGGAGGGGGCCGCTTCACCCCTCCACTTT. It codes for CASSGEEGAASPLHF.

The J gene is TRBJ2-5, the V gene TRBV14; tentatively, D is TRBD2 (5 bases). CDR3 length: 14 amino acids. The ends were cut back, 3 bases at V and 6 bases at J, with 14 bases in the middle. In germline, CDR1 is SGHDN, CDR2 FVKESK. Here the CDR3 reads CASSHPAVRQTQYF. The CDR3 DNA sequence: TGTGCCAGCAGCCATCCAGCGGTTCGACAGACCCAGTACTTC.

Concerning this clonotype: With a much larger clone just one base away, this may be a read error. The V call is TRBV30, the J call TRBJ2-1, with D possibly being TRBD1 or TRBD2 (5 bases each). V gave up 1 base and J gave up 11 bases, with 21 bases separating them. The CDR3 contains 15 residues. Germline-derived CDR1 and CDR2 are GTSNPN and SVGIG (reference sequence). In nucleotides, the CDR3 is TGTGCCTGGAGTGCGACGGGGCTAGGCTCCGGTCAGCAGTTCTTC. As protein: CAWSATGLGSGQQFF.

This clonotype was recorded many times. The rearrangement uses TRBV11-2 and TRBJ2-7; possibly TRBD1 for D (6 bases). The CDR3 length is 15 residues. Trimming shortened V by 5 bases and J by 3 bases, and 17 bases separated the two germline ends. The germline gives CDR1 SGHAT, CDR2 FQNNGV. In nucleotides, the CDR3 is TGTGCCAGCAGCCCAACGACAGGAACGGGCTACGAGCAGTACTTC. Its translation: CASSPTTGTGYEQYF.

This sequence joins TRBV12-3 or TRBV12-4 and TRBJ2-5; TRBD1 aligns across 7 bases. CDR3 length equals 15 residues. With V trimmed by 6 bases and J by 2 bases, 9 bases remained unmatched. The CDR3, as DNA: TGTGCCAGCAGCCGGGACAGTGGATTACAAGAGACCCAGTACTTC. Translation gives CASSRDSGLQETQYF.

In this sample, this clonotype turned up many times. The rearrangement joins TRBV5-1 to TRBJ2-3; D is uncertain. V was trimmed by 0 bases and J by 2 bases, leaving 7 bases between them. Per germline, CDR1 SGHRS and CDR2 YFSETQ. CDR3 length equals 14 residues. In nucleotides, the CDR3 is TGCGCCAGCAGCTTGGGGCAGAACACAGATACGCAGTATTTT. It codes for CASSLGQNTDTQYF.

The table lists this clonotype with many counts. The CDR3 region is CASSGLDIGTDTQYF. CDR3 nucleotide sequence: TGTGCCAGCAGTGGGTTGGACATCGGAACAGATACGCAGTATTTT. This sequence joins TRBV2 and TRBJ2-3, with D possibly being TRBD1 (5 bases). CDR1 SNHLY and CDR2 FYNNEI come from the germline V gene. The CDR3 totals 15 residues. Trimming removed 4 bases from V and 3 bases from J, with 14 bases in between.

This clonotype was seen repeatedly, ten times or more. This rearrangement joins TRBV5-1 to TRBJ2-7, with a possible D match to TRBD1 (5 bases). The CDR3 has 13 residues. CDR1 and CDR2 from the germline V gene are SGHRS and YFSETQ. The V gene lost 3 bases and the J gene lost 3 bases, with 10 bases spanning the gap. DNA for the CDR3: TGCGCCAGCAGCTCGACAGTGGTCTACGAGCAGTACTTC. Translated, it gives CASSSTVVYEQYF.